These T cell receptor beta chains were read from a single sample in a study of cytomegalovirus exposure and HLA in healthy donors. Profiling relied on immunoSEQ multiplex PCR, and the TCRdb table lists in-frame clones only, not all of them. The sample lists roughly 180,000 clones, around 80% occurring once. The sample taken for sequencing was PBMCs. Receptors originate from a female donor in good health and CMV-seronegative. CDR3s include the opening cysteine and the closing phenylalanine or tryptophan.

j_gene: TRBJ2-7; v_gene: TRBV28; CDR3aa: CASSPLGTGGYEQYF
j_gene: TRBJ2-5; v_gene: TRBV5-1; CDR3aa: CASSRDLGVWGQETQYF
j_gene: TRBJ2-1; v_gene: TRBV27; CDR3aa: CASSPALTVYNEQFF
j_gene: TRBJ1-1; v_gene: TRBV9; CDR3aa: CASSDRDRATEAFF
j_gene: TRBJ2-1; v_gene: TRBV4-3; CDR3aa: CASSQELTGSYYNEQFF
j_gene: TRBJ2-7; v_gene: TRBV19; CDR3aa: CASSMYGGSSYEQYF
j_gene: TRBJ1-1; v_gene: TRBV30; CDR3aa: CACPSGGNTEAFF
j_gene: TRBJ2-7; v_gene: TRBV11-3; CDR3aa: CASSSSTGTAVEQYF
j_gene: TRBJ2-5; v_gene: TRBV5-5; CDR3aa: CASSSPWGGNFQETQYF
j_gene: TRBJ2-2; v_gene: TRBV7-9; CDR3aa: CASSSIRVRNTGELFF
j_gene: TRBJ2-1; v_gene: TRBV15; CDR3aa: CATSRTRGGAGDNEQFF
j_gene: TRBJ2-1; v_gene: TRBV11-2; CDR3aa: CASSPDEQFF
j_gene: TRBJ2-7; v_gene: TRBV4-3; CDR3aa: CASSQDHPGYEQYF
j_gene: TRBJ2-6; v_gene: TRBV19; CDR3aa: CASSIVSMVGANVLTF
j_gene: TRBJ1-5; v_gene: TRBV5-1; CDR3aa: CASSLDGGRNQPQHF
j_gene: TRBJ2-7; v_gene: TRBV30; CDR3aa: CAWSVRPSGEQYF
j_gene: TRBJ1-5; v_gene: TRBV28; CDR3aa: CASSSGGWQPQHF
j_gene: TRBJ2-1; v_gene: TRBV5-1; CDR3aa: CASSSSGSDNEQFF
j_gene: TRBJ1-3; v_gene: TRBV7-2; CDR3aa: CASSWGRGQGDTIYF
j_gene: TRBJ2-2; v_gene: TRBV11-2; CDR3aa: CASSLGTTGYENTGELFF
j_gene: TRBJ1-5; v_gene: TRBV4-1; CDR3aa: CASSQDAREDQPQHF
j_gene: TRBJ2-7; v_gene: TRBV7-8; CDR3aa: CASSPRTSGMEEQYF
j_gene: TRBJ2-7; v_gene: TRBV28; CDR3aa: CASSPGTWDYEQYF
j_gene: TRBJ1-2; v_gene: TRBV28; CDR3aa: CASSHRQGLTRLGIYGYTF
j_gene: TRBJ2-5; v_gene: TRBV18; CDR3aa: CASSLGLQETQYF
j_gene: TRBJ2-7; v_gene: TRBV10-2; CDR3aa: CASFGTSNSYEQYF
j_gene: TRBJ1-1; v_gene: TRBV6-6; CDR3aa: CASSYSRRMNTEAFF
j_gene: TRBJ2-1; v_gene: TRBV28; CDR3aa: CASTGVSGLYFNEQFF
j_gene: TRBJ1-6; v_gene: TRBV7-2; CDR3aa: CASSRTGTGQNSPLHF
j_gene: TRBJ2-7; v_gene: TRBV7-2; CDR3aa: CASREGGEQYF
j_gene: TRBJ2-7; v_gene: TRBV10-3; CDR3aa: CAISESTGAGYEQYF
j_gene: TRBJ1-6; v_gene: TRBV28; CDR3aa: CASHAGTLSNSPLHF
j_gene: TRBJ2-2; v_gene: TRBV2; CDR3aa: CASRGQVDTGELFF